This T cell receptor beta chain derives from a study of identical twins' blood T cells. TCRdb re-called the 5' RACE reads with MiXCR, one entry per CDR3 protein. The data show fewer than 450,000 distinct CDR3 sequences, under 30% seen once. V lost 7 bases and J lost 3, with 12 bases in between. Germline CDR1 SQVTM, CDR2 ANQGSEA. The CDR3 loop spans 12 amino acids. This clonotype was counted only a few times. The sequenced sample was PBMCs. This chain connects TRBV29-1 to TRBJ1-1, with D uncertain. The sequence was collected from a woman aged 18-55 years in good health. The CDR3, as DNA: TGCAGCGCAGCCATCAGTTACACTGAAGCTTTCTTT. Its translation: CSAAISYTEAFF.